The sequence of this TCR beta chain was determined in a study of blood T cell repertoires in COVID-19. Study-wide background: Sources were T cells, B-cell-depleted T cells, or PBMCs; the material itself was cDNA or gDNA.

The protocol was immunoSEQ multiplex PCR, while the TCRdb copy is restricted to in-frame clones and leaves out a portion. The table shows just under 250,000 clones, with approximately 90% occurring only once. This clonotype originated in a woman aged 25-40 years who had recovered from COVID-19. Sequencing was carried out using PBMCs or T cells enriched from blood (not recorded which).

The CDR3 nucleotides read TGTGCCAGCAGCCAAGAATCATACAGAGGGACTGAAGCTTTCTTT. It encodes CASSQESYRGTEAFF. The rearrangement links TRBV3-1 (or the pseudogene TRBV3-2) to TRBJ1-1, with D unclear. CDR1 is LGHDT, CDR2 YNNKEL, per germline (reference sequence). The V end was cut by 0 bases, the J end by 5 bases, with 13 bases between. The CDR3 covers 15 residues.